This TCR beta chain was recovered during a study of T cells in Graves' hyperthyroidism and ophthalmopathy. This clonotype was found many times. Germline CDR1 and CDR2: MDHEN and SYDVKM. CDR3 length: 15 amino acids. Trimming took 7 bases from V and 2 from J; bases not matched to a gene: 10. RNA transcripts served as the template for amplifying TCR beta CDR3 regions. The HTBI set primed first-round TCR CDR3 RT-PCR. TCRdb itself ran the multiplex PCR reads through MiXCR, one entry per CDR3 protein. The sample has fewer than 850,000 distinct CDR3 sequences, about 18% seen once. The source of this sequence is a man in his forties or fifties with Graves' hyperthyroidism. V is TRBV28 and J is TRBJ1-1; the match to TRBD1 covers 7 bases. Input material: blood. DNA of the CDR3: TGTGCCAGCATCCTGGGAGGGGGCCGTAACACTGAAGCTTTCTTT. Its translation: CASILGGGRNTEAFF.